The 24 T cell receptor beta chains in this list originate from one sample, sequenced in a study of blood T cell repertoires in COVID-19. Data came from immunoSEQ multiplex PCR; TCRdb stores just in-frame clones and leaves some out. Of more than 85,000 clones in the sample, 78% are singletons; the top ten hold over 7.5%. The sequencing input was peripheral blood. The source is a man aged 55 to 70 with active or convalescent COVID-19.

This rearrangement joins TRBV19 to TRBJ2-5, with 11 bases fitting TRBD2. V lost 5 bases and J lost 5; bases outside the gene matches: 4. The CDR3 covers 14 residues. CDR1 and CDR2 from the germline V gene are LNHDA and SQIVND (reference sequence). CDR3 bases: TGTGCCAGTAGTCAACTAGCGGGAGCTGAGACCCAGTACTTC. It specifies CASSQLAGAETQYF.

This clone has more than one count but fewer than ten. The CDR3 DNA is TGTGCCAGCGGGACATACCAAGAGACCCAGTACTTC. Translation gives CASGTYQETQYF. The V call is TRBV6-5, the J call TRBJ2-5; perhaps TRBD1 as D (6 bases). The V end was cut by 8 bases, the J end by 0 bases, with 7 bases between. The CDR3 covers 12 residues. CDR1 and CDR2 from the germline V gene are MNHEY and SVGAGI.

Only a few counts were recorded for this clone. The chain joins TRBV7-8 to TRBJ2-2; tentative D call: TRBD2 (5 bases). The CDR3 consists of 13 residues. Germline V gene lookup returns CDR1 SGHVS and CDR2 FQNEAQ. The CDR3 protein is CAGMSGLTGELFF. The CDR3 DNA sequence: TGTGCGGGGATGAGCGGCCTTACCGGGGAGCTGTTTTTT. The full variable domain, its missing parts supplied by reference TRBV7-8 and TRBJ2-2, is GAGVSQSPRYKVAKRGQDVALRCDPISGHVSLFWYQQALGQGPEFLTYFQNEAQLDKSGLPSDRFFAERPEGSVSTLKIQRTQQEDSAVYLCAGMSGLTGELFFGEGSRLTVL.

This rearrangement joins TRBV6-1 to TRBJ1-2; unclear D gene. V gave up 1 base and J gave up 1 base, with 7 bases separating them. This CDR3 comprises 14 residues. Germline V gene sequence: CDR1 MNHNS, CDR2 SASEGT. CDR3: CASSEGGSNYGYTF. The CDR3 region has the DNA TGTGCCAGCAGTGAAGGCGGCAGTAACTATGGCTACACCTTC.

The rearrangement joins TRBV29-1 to TRBJ2-3; 14 bases agree with TRBD2. Germline V gives CDR1 SQVTM, CDR2 ANQGSEA. The CDR3 covers 16 residues. V lost 8 bases, J lost 8 bases, and 15 bases stayed unmatched. CDR3: CSSSGLAGAPGGTQYF. DNA of the CDR3: TGCAGCTCATCGGGACTAGCGGGGGCGCCGGGTGGTACGCAGTATTTT.

V is TRBV19 and J is TRBJ1-5; D possibly corresponds to TRBD1 (6 bases). CDR1 is LNHDA and CDR2 is SQIVND in the germline V gene (reference sequence). CDR3 length: 15 amino acids. V was trimmed by 1 base and J by 1 base, leaving 8 bases between them. The CDR3 bases are TGTGCCAGTAGTATAGGTCAGGGGAGCAATCAGCCCCAGCATTTT. Translating it yields CASSIGQGSNQPQHF. The full variable domain, in which reference TRBV19 and TRBJ1-5 provide the parts outside the CDR3, is DGGITQSPKYLFRKEGQNVTLSCEQNLNHDAMYWYRQDPGQGLRLIYYSQIVNDFQKGDIAEGYSVSREKKESFPLTVTSAQKNPTAFYLCASSIGQGSNQPQHFGDGTRLSIL.

This clone was picked up a small number of times. This chain links TRBV27 with TRBJ2-7, with 8 bases fitting TRBD2. The trim removed 3 bases at V and 5 bases at J, leaving 12 bases unmatched. Germline V gene data show CDR1 as MNHEY and CDR2 as SMNVEV (reference sequence). The length of the CDR3 is 16 residues. CDR3 residues: CASSLTPGLGFDEQYF. The CDR3, as DNA: TGTGCCAGCAGTTTGACCCCGGGACTAGGTTTCGACGAGCAGTACTTC.

The chain couples TRBV29-1 to TRBJ2-1; the match to TRBD2 covers 8 bases. The trim removed 8 bases at V and 7 bases at J, leaving 10 bases unmatched. The V gene's germline CDR1 is SQVTM and CDR2 ANQGSEA. The CDR3 runs to 13 residues. CDR3 amino acids: CSLILAVGNEQFF. The CDR3 coding sequence is TGCAGCCTTATACTAGCGGTAGGGAATGAGCAGTTCTTC.

The chain links TRBV4-3 to TRBJ1-1, with D perhaps matching TRBD1 (5 bases). V lost 1 base, J lost 4 bases, and 10 bases lay in between. CDR3 length: 14 amino acids. Per germline, CDR1 LGHNA and CDR2 YSLEER. CDR3 residues: CASSQGFQGTEAFF. For the CDR3, the DNA is TGCGCCAGCAGCCAAGGATTCCAGGGCACTGAAGCTTTCTTT.

This clone was counted between two and nine times. The V call is TRBV7-2, the J call TRBJ1-4; D unresolved. CDR3 length: 15 amino acids. The V gene lost 3 bases and the J gene lost 2 bases, with 10 bases spanning the gap. From germline, CDR1 is SGHTA and CDR2 FQGNSA. In nucleotides, the CDR3 is TGTGCCAGCAGCTTGCGGCTGGAGACTAATGAAAAACTGTTTTTT. Protein product: CASSLRLETNEKLFF.

This clone was observed once. This chain links TRBV7-3 with TRBJ2-3; TRBD2 matches 13 bases. With V trimmed by 4 bases and J by 3 bases, 10 bases remained unmatched. This CDR3 is built from 18 residues. CDR1 and CDR2 (germline): SGHTA, FQGTGA. Here the CDR3 DNA reads TGTGCCAGCAGCTCGGGAGGACTAGCGGGAGACGGTACAGATACGCAGTATTTT. Residues: CASSSGGLAGDGTDTQYF.

A single count supports this clone. The chain is built from TRBV5-1 and TRBJ1-2; TRBD1 might be the D (5 bases). V dropped 4 bases and J dropped 7 bases, with 14 bases sitting between them. Per germline, CDR1 SGHRS and CDR2 YFSETQ. CDR3 length: 13 amino acids. This CDR3 is CASSPGRGLGYTF. CDR3 in DNA: TGCGCCAGCAGCCCTGGGAGGGGACTTGGCTACACCTTC.

J is TRBJ2-2 and V is TRBV9, with 7 positions matching TRBD2. Unmatched junction bases numbered 1, after V lost 2 bases and J lost 0 bases. CDR3 length: 15 amino acids. The germline gives CDR1 SGDLS, CDR2 YYNGEE. CDR3 loop: CASSVTSSNTGELFF. The CDR3 nucleotides are TGTGCCAGCAGCGTGACTAGCTCGAACACCGGGGAGCTGTTTTTT.

The J gene is TRBJ2-1, the V gene TRBV5-1; the match to TRBD2 covers 15 bases. This CDR3 region has 16 residues. V was clipped by 1 base and J by 7 bases; unmatched bases: 3. Per germline, CDR1 SGHRS and CDR2 YFSETQ. The CDR3 DNA sequence: TGCGCCAGCAGCTTGTCGGGACTAGCGGGAGGAAATGAGCAGTTCTTC. This codes for CASSLSGLAGGNEQFF.

The chain combines TRBV7-2 with TRBJ2-2, with a possible D match to TRBD2 (7 bases). This CDR3 comprises 14 residues. In germline, CDR1 is SGHTA, CDR2 FQGNSA. Trimming removed 5 bases from V and 2 bases from J, with 9 bases in between. The CDR3 here is CASSRGANTGELFF. CDR3 coding DNA: TGTGCCAGCAGCCGGGGGGCTAACACCGGGGAGCTGTTTTTT.

V and J are TRBV7-6 and TRBJ2-3; 12 bases align to TRBD2. V lost 1 base to trimming and J lost 4 bases; unmatched junction nucleotides: 6. Germline V gene sequence: CDR1 SGHVS, CDR2 FNYEAQ. The length of the CDR3 is 17 residues. CDR3 sequence: CASSLDPSGRAADTQYF. Here the CDR3 DNA reads TGTGCCAGCAGCTTAGACCCTAGCGGGAGGGCAGCAGATACGCAGTATTTT.

A single count supports this clone. The chain recombines TRBV6-1 with TRBJ1-3; D is perhaps TRBD1 (6 bases). CDR1 is MNHNS, CDR2 SASEGT, per germline. The CDR3 covers 16 residues. Trimming pared 4 bases from V and 4 bases from J, leaving 17 bases between. The CDR3 DNA follows: TGTGCCAGCAGTGTAGGACAGCTAGGATTCGGAAACACCATATATTTT. Translation: CASSVGQLGFGNTIYF.

The chain employs TRBV7-9 and TRBJ1-5; TRBD1 is a possible D gene (6 bases). This CDR3 has 12 amino acids. The germline CDR1 and CDR2 sequences are SEHNR and FQNEAQ (reference sequence). Trimming cost V 6 bases and J 9 bases, with 12 bases left between them. CDR3 nucleotides: TGTGCCAGCAGTCCCCAAGGGGGGCCCCAGCATTTT. Its protein is CASSPQGGPQHF. Full variable domain (missing parts from reference TRBV7-9 and TRBJ1-5): DTGVSQNPRHKITKRGQNVTFRCDPISEHNRLYWYRQTLGQGPEFLTYFQNEAQLEKSRLLSDRFSAERPKGSFSTLEIQRTEQGDSAMYLCASSPQGGPQHFGDGTRLSIL.

This sequence joins TRBV5-1 and TRBJ1-2; no firm D call. Germline assignment: CDR1 SGHRS and CDR2 YFSETQ. Trimming removed 4 bases at V and 12 bases at J, with 10 bases between. This CDR3 contains 10 residues. The CDR3 reads CASSEATHTF. The DNA for the CDR3 is TGCGCCAGCAGCGAAGCGACCCACACCTTC. Variable domain in full (rest from reference TRBV5-1 and TRBJ1-2): KAGVTQTPRYLIKTRGQQVTLSCSPISGHRSVSWYQQTPGQGLQFLFEYFSETQRNKGNFPGRFSGRQFSNSRSEMNVSTLELGDSALYLCASSEATHTFGSGTRLTVV.

This sequence joins TRBV7-2 and TRBJ1-2; TRBD1 agrees at 7 bases. V was clipped by 0 bases and J by 8 bases; unmatched bases: 12. Germline V CDR1 and CDR2: SGHTA, FQGNSA. The CDR3 covers 16 residues. For the CDR3, the DNA is TGTGCCAGCAGCTTAGCGTGGGGAAACAGGGGTAGCGGCTACACCTTC. Protein product: CASSLAWGNRGSGYTF.

V gene TRBV2 combines with J gene TRBJ2-7, with D possibly matching TRBD2 (6 bases). V was shortened by 6 bases and J by 2 bases, with 14 bases between the two germline ends. The V gene's germline CDR1 is SNHLY and CDR2 FYNNEI. The CDR3 consists of 14 residues. This chain's CDR3 is CASRGLGGPYEQYF. The CDR3 DNA reads as TGTGCCAGCAGAGGCCTCGGGGGACCCTACGAGCAGTACTTC.

The CDR3 is CASSKNGNTEAFF. DNA for the CDR3: TGTGCCAGCAGTAAGAACGGGAACACTGAAGCTTTCTTT. The chain uses TRBV6-2 or TRBV6-3 and TRBJ1-1; D not certain. Trimming shortened V by 5 bases and J by 1 base, and 8 bases separated the two germline ends. CDR1 and CDR2 (germline): MNHEY, SVGEGT. This CDR3 is 13 amino acids long.

This clone occurred once. The rearrangement uses TRBV5-8 and TRBJ2-6; 8 nucleotides match TRBD2. With V trimmed by 4 bases and J by 4 bases, 10 bases remained unmatched. This CDR3 comprises 17 residues. Germline V gene lookup returns CDR1 SGHTS and CDR2 YDEGEE. Written as DNA, the CDR3 is TGTGCCAGCAGCCCGGGGGGGGCTTTGTCCGGGGCCAACGTCCTGACTTTC. It translates to CASSPGGALSGANVLTF.

V usage is TRBV3-1 (or the pseudogene TRBV3-2) and J usage is TRBJ2-7, with 8 nucleotides matching TRBD1. This CDR3 contains 15 residues. V was pared by 2 bases and J by 3 bases, with 6 bases of the junction left unmatched. The germline gives CDR1 LGHDT, CDR2 YNNKEL (reference sequence). In DNA, the CDR3 is TGTGCCAGCAGCCAAACCGGGACAGGAGACTACGAGCAGTACTTC. This gives the protein CASSQTGTGDYEQYF.